This T cell receptor beta chain emerged from a study of OX40 agonist ivuxolimab in advanced cancers. Assay: immunoSEQ multiplex PCR; the TCRdb copy retains only in-frame clones and omits some. The table lists about 30,000 clones, more than 70% of them singletons, with under 25% in the top ten. The V gene's germline CDR1 is SEHNR and CDR2 FQNEAQ (reference sequence). The CDR3 sequence is 14 residues long. V lost 3 bases to trimming and J lost 9 bases; unmatched junction nucleotides: 10. The origin of this receptor is an adult with an advanced solid tumor such as melanoma, head and neck, liver or kidney cancer. J is TRBJ1-1 and V is TRBV7-9; 7 bases line up with TRBD1. The source material was CD4+ or CD8+ T cells sorted from blood, sampled in a trial of the OX40 agonist ivuxolimab. The CDR3 is CASSFEKGAFKAFF. CDR3 DNA: TGTGCCAGCAGCTTCGAAAAGGGGGCTTTTAAAGCTTTCTTT.